This passage covers 20 T cell receptor beta chains from one sample sequenced in a study of CD4 T cells in relation to SARS-CoV-2 and coronaviruses. Method: immunoSEQ multiplex PCR; TCRdb's copy keeps in-frame clones and lacks some. Of some 70,000 clones listed, more than 80% were seen once; the top ten hold under 0.25%. Unexposed donor CD4+ T cells date from about 2011-2018, before the COVID-19 pandemic. Source material: naive CD4+ T cells from PBMCs. Subset denoted: naive CD4+ T cells isolated by negative enrichment. These receptors all come from a human donor in good health.

This chain joins TRBV18 and TRBJ2-2; no clear D. V gave up 2 bases and J gave up 5 bases, with 9 bases separating them. Germline loops: CDR1 KGHSH, CDR2 LQKENI. The CDR3 covers 14 residues. This CDR3 is CASSPRVKTGELFF. CDR3 bases: TGTGCCAGCTCACCAAGGGTTAAGACCGGGGAGCTGTTTTTT.

The chain recombines TRBV7-2 with TRBJ2-3; 13 bases match TRBD2. The germline V gene has CDR1 SGHTA and CDR2 FQGNSA. The CDR3 consists of 19 residues. Losses at the gene ends were 1 base for V and 1 base for J; bases not matched to a gene: 8. The CDR3 DNA follows: TGTGCCAGCAGCTTAGTAGGACTAGCGGGGGATTATCGCACAGATACGCAGTATTTT. This sequence encodes CASSLVGLAGDYRTDTQYF.

This chain links TRBV30 with TRBJ1-1; no reliable D call. The germline V and J ends were trimmed by 4 bases and 6 bases, with 18 bases remaining between them. Germline V gene data show CDR1 as GTSNPN and CDR2 as SVGIG (reference sequence). This CDR3 contains 14 residues. The CDR3 region is CAWTLNPEVAEAFF. DNA for the CDR3: TGTGCCTGGACCCTCAACCCGGAGGTGGCTGAAGCTTTCTTT.

This chain links TRBV2 with TRBJ2-5; D call uncertain. The CDR3 is 14 residues long. Germline V lookup: CDR1 SNHLY, CDR2 FYNNEI. With 0 bases removed from V and 4 bases from J, the gap between germline ends came to 9 bases. The CDR3 is CASSEAARPETQYF. The CDR3 region has the DNA TGTGCCAGCAGTGAAGCGGCCAGGCCAGAGACCCAGTACTTC.

V usage is TRBV11-2 and J usage is TRBJ2-1; the match to TRBD2 covers 8 bases. Trimming removed 0 bases from V and 0 bases from J; junction bases left unmatched: 4. CDR1 and CDR2 (germline): SGHAT, FQNNGV. The CDR3 contains 17 residues. The CDR3 is CASSLELAVSSYNEQFF. CDR3 in DNA: TGTGCCAGCAGCTTAGAACTAGCGGTTAGCTCCTACAATGAGCAGTTCTTC.

The DNA for the CDR3 is TGTGCCAGCGGCCGAATAAATGAGCAGTTCTTC. Amino acid sequence: CASGRINEQFF. V and J are TRBV6-2 or TRBV6-3 and TRBJ2-1; D is ambiguous. This CDR3 comprises 11 residues. Germline values: CDR1 MNHEY, CDR2 SVGEGT. V lost 8 bases and J lost 7, with 9 bases in between.

This clone came up a few times. This sequence joins TRBV7-9 and TRBJ1-2, with D perhaps TRBD1 (5 bases). CDR3 length: 14 amino acids. V was cut by 6 bases and J by 3 bases, with 14 bases left in between. Germline V gene sequence: CDR1 SEHNR, CDR2 FQNEAQ (reference sequence). The CDR3 DNA reads TGTGCCAGCAGTCTGGGACGGGGAGACTATGGCTACACCTTC. This translates into CASSLGRGDYGYTF.

The V call is TRBV18, the J call TRBJ2-7; TRBD1 matches at 8 bases. The CDR3 is 14 residues long. Trimming cost V 5 bases and J 2 bases; bases outside gene matches: 5. CDR1 is KGHSH and CDR2 is LQKENI in the germline V gene. CDR3 nucleotide sequence: TGTGCCAGCTCATCGGGACAGGTAACCTACGAGCAGTACTTC. It translates to CASSSGQVTYEQYF.

This chain connects TRBV2 to TRBJ1-5; no definite D call. V gave up 6 bases and J gave up 3 bases, with 12 bases separating them. The CDR3 spans 14 residues. The germline V gene encodes CDR1 SNHLY and CDR2 FYNNEI. The CDR3 reads CASRETRNNQPQHF. The CDR3, as DNA: TGTGCCAGCAGGGAGACAAGGAACAATCAGCCCCAGCATTTT. The full variable domain, rest sourced from reference TRBV2 and TRBJ1-5, is EPEVTQTPSHQVTQMGQEVILRCVPISNHLYFYWYRQILGQKVEFLVSFYNNEISEKSEIFDDQFSVERPDGSNFTLKIRSTKLEDSAMYFCASRETRNNQPQHFGDGTRLSIL.

The CDR3 DNA sequence: TGTGCCTGGGCCAGGCCCAGGGTTGAGCAGTTCTTC. Translating gives CAWARPRVEQFF. V gene TRBV30 combines with J gene TRBJ2-1, with D perhaps matching TRBD1 (5 bases). This CDR3 has 12 amino acids. V was pared by 5 bases and J by 9 bases, with 14 bases between. Germline V gene data show CDR1 as GTSNPN and CDR2 as SVGIG (reference sequence).

This rearrangement joins TRBV18 to TRBJ1-5; tentative D call: TRBD1 (5 bases). The CDR3 totals 12 residues. V lost 3 bases and J 7 bases, leaving 7 bases between the germline ends. Looked up from germline, CDR1 is KGHSH and CDR2 is LQKENI. The CDR3 reads CASSPQGQPQHF. The CDR3 DNA reads TGTGCCAGCTCACCCCAGGGACAGCCCCAGCATTTT. Variable domain in full (rest from reference TRBV18 and TRBJ1-5): NAGVMQNPRHLVRRRGQEARLRCSPMKGHSHVYWYRQLPEEGLKFMVYLQKENIIDESGMPKERFSAEFPKEGPSILRIQQVVRGDSAAYFCASSPQGQPQHFGDGTRLSIL.

The V and J genes are TRBV16 and TRBJ1-1; D is unclear. The germline V gene has CDR1 KGHSY and CDR2 FQNENV. The V end lost 1 base, the J end lost 3 bases, and 3 bases lay between the germline ends. This CDR3 has 12 amino acids. CDR3 loop: CASSQLDTEAFF. The CDR3 bases are TGTGCCAGCAGCCAATTGGACACTGAAGCTTTCTTT.

V gene TRBV7-9 combines with J gene TRBJ1-4; D is undetermined. The CDR3 sequence is 15 residues long. V was cut by 2 bases and J by 7 bases, with 14 bases left in between. CDR1 SEHNR and CDR2 FQNEAQ come from the germline V gene (reference sequence). CDR3 sequence: CASSLLGSGGEKLFF. The CDR3 DNA is TGTGCCAGCAGCTTATTGGGATCGGGAGGTGAAAAACTGTTTTTT.

This clone was counted once. The chain couples TRBV21-1 to TRBJ1-1. TRBV21-1 is described as a pseudogene. The CDR3 is made up of 11 amino acids. CDR3 DNA sequence: TGTGCCAGCAGCAAAAAGGATGGAGCTTTCTTT. It codes for CASSKKDGAFF.

The V gene is TRBV19, the J gene TRBJ1-4; no reliable D call. The CDR3 totals 11 residues. The germline V gene encodes CDR1 LNHDA and CDR2 SQIVND (reference sequence). With 4 bases removed from V and 14 bases from J, the gap between germline ends came to 11 bases. The CDR3 sequence: CASSSPIRLFF. CDR3 coding DNA: TGTGCCAGTAGTAGCCCTATAAGGCTGTTTTTT.

V is TRBV4-2 and J is TRBJ1-5, with TRBD1 as a possible D gene (6 bases). The CDR3 is 16 amino acids. V lost 1 base to trimming and J lost 2 bases, with 12 bases between them. The germline CDR1 and CDR2 sequences are LGHNA and YNFKEQ. The CDR3 region is CASSQGGGTGNQPQHF. The CDR3 nucleotides are TGTGCCAGCAGCCAAGGGGGGGGCACGGGCAATCAGCCCCAGCATTTT.

This chain joins TRBV6-4 and TRBJ1-6; D call uncertain. CDR1 and CDR2 (germline): MRHNA, SNTAGT. The length of the CDR3 is 14 residues. Trimming took 5 bases from V and 9 from J, leaving 14 bases between them. CDR3 region: CASSPWPEGSPLHF. CDR3 coding DNA: TGTGCCAGCAGTCCCTGGCCCGAGGGTTCACCCCTCCACTTT.

V is TRBV18 and J is TRBJ1-6; no reliable D call. This CDR3 has 15 amino acids. V gave up 2 bases and J gave up 7 bases, with 12 bases separating them. Germline CDR1 is KGHSH and CDR2 is LQKENI. The CDR3 bases are TGTGCCAGCTCACCAGGGCCTATGGGGAATTCACCCCTCCACTTT. Its translation: CASSPGPMGNSPLHF.

This clone has more than one count but fewer than ten. The rearrangement links TRBV28 to TRBJ2-1; D possibly corresponds to TRBD2 (5 bases). V was trimmed by 1 base and J by 8 bases, leaving 12 bases between them. Germline CDR1 and CDR2: MDHEN and SYDVKM. CDR3 length equals 14 residues. The CDR3 bases are TGTGCCAGCAGTTTATCCCATTTGAGGGATGAGCAGTTCTTC. It is translated as CASSLSHLRDEQFF.

The chain uses TRBV28 and TRBJ1-3, with unresolved D. Trimming removed 7 bases at V and 4 bases at J, with 20 bases between. CDR3 length: 16 residues. CDR1 is MDHEN, CDR2 SYDVKM, per germline. CDR3 DNA: TGTGCCAGCACGGTTAGAATTGGGGATTTGGGAAACACCATATATTTT. Its translation is CASTVRIGDLGNTIYF.